The TCR beta chain under discussion was sequenced for a study of T cell responses to AZD1222 COVID-19 vaccine. Study results and limitations: Spike was spanned by vaccine-associated CD4 TCRs, with dominance at 160-218 and 743-854.

Method: immunoSEQ multiplex PCR; TCRdb's copy keeps in-frame clones and lacks some. This sample has some 140,000 clones, with over 85% found just once. V shed 4 bases and J shed 4 bases, with 11 bases lying between them. CDR1 is ENHRY and CDR2 is SYGVKD in the germline V gene. The CDR3 totals 14 residues. Doses given second, at about 4 or about 12 weeks, were pooled. Concerning this clone: The antigen is undetermined.

Material: peripheral blood, obtained 28 days after the second AZD1222 dose. The receptor was isolated from an adult who received the AZD1222 COVID-19 vaccine. The genes are TRBV10-3 and TRBJ1-3, with D unclear. The CDR3 loop reads CAISASGPGNTIYF. The CDR3 DNA is TGTGCCATCAGTGCATCCGGGCCCGGAAACACCATATATTTT.